Sequencing of this T cell receptor (beta chain) was carried out in a study of radiotherapy plus CTLA-4 blockade in lung cancer. Study-level findings and limits: Subsequent to radiotherapy plus ipilimumab, tumor-derived TCR clones underwent expansion in blood. With interferon-beta, early dynamics of blood T cell clones were reported to best predict response.

Only in-frame clones appear in the TCRdb table, and some are missing; sequencing was by immunoSEQ multiplex PCR. Of 75,000 to 100,000 clones in the sample, around 88% were seen once. In regard to this clone: Its antigen is as yet unknown.

Germline-derived CDR1 and CDR2 are MNHNY and SVGAGI (reference sequence). The junction had 6 bases not matched to a gene; V was cut back by 0 bases and J by 8 bases. This CDR3 has 16 residues. The sequencing here drew on peripheral blood, taken from a patient treated with radiotherapy plus ipilimumab. V usage is TRBV6-6 and J usage is TRBJ2-1; TRBD2 aligns across 11 bases. The receptor comes from a human donor with non-small cell lung cancer that progressed on radiotherapy plus ipilimumab. CDR3 nucleotides: TGTGCCAGCAGTTACTCGCTAGCGGGAGGAGGAGATGAGCAGTTCTTC. Translated, it gives CASSYSLAGGGDEQFF.